The clone carrying this T cell receptor (beta chain) was seen a single time. The sample is drawn from a study of Ad26.COV2.S vaccination and SARS-CoV-2 variants. Germline V gene lookup returns CDR1 LGHNA and CDR2 YNFKEQ. V dropped 5 bases and J dropped 0 bases, with 7 bases sitting between them. The CDR3 runs 13 residues. Treatment described: roughly 20 received Ad26.COV2.S at low or high dose, single or two shots; five or six received placebo; per-sample allocation not given. Each sample was drawn 63 days after the first injection (of vaccine or placebo). It was an adult aged 18-55 years in Boston who was the donor. Generated by immunoSEQ multiplex PCR, the TCRdb table keeps only in-frame clones and is missing some. The sample includes more than 300,000 clones, 70% to 90% of them seen just once.

The rearrangement links TRBV4-2 to TRBJ2-5; no definite D call. The receptor comes from a person between 18 and 60 years old who received the Ad26.COV2.S COVID-19 vaccine or a placebo. The sample was peripheral blood, taken in a trial of Ad26.COV2.S vaccine versus placebo. CDR3 nucleotide sequence: TGTGCCAGCAGCTACCAGGACCAAGAGACCCAGTACTTC. Translated: CASSYQDQETQYF.